What follows is one TCR beta chain and its context. V lost 2 bases and J lost 5; bases outside the gene matches: 2. Germline V gene sequence: CDR1 LGHDT, CDR2 YNNKEL (reference sequence). The CDR3 spans 13 residues. Per the study methods: Quantification of nucleated cells was approximated via reference gene primer amplification. The data were produced by immunoSEQ multiplex PCR, yet TCRdb's version contains in-frame clones alone and is incomplete. D and trimming come from the DNA, and the V and J calls and clone size come from that table. The repertoire has approximately 99,000 clones, 84% of them found once; the top ten carry 1.5% to 2.5%. The sample belongs to a study of blood T cell repertoires in COVID-19. For the study at large: Acute and convalescent COVID-19 specimens originated in the United States, Italy and Spain. The analysed material was cDNA or gDNA that came from T cells, B-cell-depleted T cells, or PBMCs.

The sample taken for sequencing was peripheral blood. The V and J genes are TRBV3-1 (or the pseudogene TRBV3-2) and TRBJ1-1, with 7 bases that match TRBD1. This clonotype originated in a man aged 70 or older with active or convalescent COVID-19. The CDR3 bases are TGTGCCAGCAGCCAACAGACAGGGACTGAAGCTTTCTTT. Translation gives CASSQQTGTEAFF.